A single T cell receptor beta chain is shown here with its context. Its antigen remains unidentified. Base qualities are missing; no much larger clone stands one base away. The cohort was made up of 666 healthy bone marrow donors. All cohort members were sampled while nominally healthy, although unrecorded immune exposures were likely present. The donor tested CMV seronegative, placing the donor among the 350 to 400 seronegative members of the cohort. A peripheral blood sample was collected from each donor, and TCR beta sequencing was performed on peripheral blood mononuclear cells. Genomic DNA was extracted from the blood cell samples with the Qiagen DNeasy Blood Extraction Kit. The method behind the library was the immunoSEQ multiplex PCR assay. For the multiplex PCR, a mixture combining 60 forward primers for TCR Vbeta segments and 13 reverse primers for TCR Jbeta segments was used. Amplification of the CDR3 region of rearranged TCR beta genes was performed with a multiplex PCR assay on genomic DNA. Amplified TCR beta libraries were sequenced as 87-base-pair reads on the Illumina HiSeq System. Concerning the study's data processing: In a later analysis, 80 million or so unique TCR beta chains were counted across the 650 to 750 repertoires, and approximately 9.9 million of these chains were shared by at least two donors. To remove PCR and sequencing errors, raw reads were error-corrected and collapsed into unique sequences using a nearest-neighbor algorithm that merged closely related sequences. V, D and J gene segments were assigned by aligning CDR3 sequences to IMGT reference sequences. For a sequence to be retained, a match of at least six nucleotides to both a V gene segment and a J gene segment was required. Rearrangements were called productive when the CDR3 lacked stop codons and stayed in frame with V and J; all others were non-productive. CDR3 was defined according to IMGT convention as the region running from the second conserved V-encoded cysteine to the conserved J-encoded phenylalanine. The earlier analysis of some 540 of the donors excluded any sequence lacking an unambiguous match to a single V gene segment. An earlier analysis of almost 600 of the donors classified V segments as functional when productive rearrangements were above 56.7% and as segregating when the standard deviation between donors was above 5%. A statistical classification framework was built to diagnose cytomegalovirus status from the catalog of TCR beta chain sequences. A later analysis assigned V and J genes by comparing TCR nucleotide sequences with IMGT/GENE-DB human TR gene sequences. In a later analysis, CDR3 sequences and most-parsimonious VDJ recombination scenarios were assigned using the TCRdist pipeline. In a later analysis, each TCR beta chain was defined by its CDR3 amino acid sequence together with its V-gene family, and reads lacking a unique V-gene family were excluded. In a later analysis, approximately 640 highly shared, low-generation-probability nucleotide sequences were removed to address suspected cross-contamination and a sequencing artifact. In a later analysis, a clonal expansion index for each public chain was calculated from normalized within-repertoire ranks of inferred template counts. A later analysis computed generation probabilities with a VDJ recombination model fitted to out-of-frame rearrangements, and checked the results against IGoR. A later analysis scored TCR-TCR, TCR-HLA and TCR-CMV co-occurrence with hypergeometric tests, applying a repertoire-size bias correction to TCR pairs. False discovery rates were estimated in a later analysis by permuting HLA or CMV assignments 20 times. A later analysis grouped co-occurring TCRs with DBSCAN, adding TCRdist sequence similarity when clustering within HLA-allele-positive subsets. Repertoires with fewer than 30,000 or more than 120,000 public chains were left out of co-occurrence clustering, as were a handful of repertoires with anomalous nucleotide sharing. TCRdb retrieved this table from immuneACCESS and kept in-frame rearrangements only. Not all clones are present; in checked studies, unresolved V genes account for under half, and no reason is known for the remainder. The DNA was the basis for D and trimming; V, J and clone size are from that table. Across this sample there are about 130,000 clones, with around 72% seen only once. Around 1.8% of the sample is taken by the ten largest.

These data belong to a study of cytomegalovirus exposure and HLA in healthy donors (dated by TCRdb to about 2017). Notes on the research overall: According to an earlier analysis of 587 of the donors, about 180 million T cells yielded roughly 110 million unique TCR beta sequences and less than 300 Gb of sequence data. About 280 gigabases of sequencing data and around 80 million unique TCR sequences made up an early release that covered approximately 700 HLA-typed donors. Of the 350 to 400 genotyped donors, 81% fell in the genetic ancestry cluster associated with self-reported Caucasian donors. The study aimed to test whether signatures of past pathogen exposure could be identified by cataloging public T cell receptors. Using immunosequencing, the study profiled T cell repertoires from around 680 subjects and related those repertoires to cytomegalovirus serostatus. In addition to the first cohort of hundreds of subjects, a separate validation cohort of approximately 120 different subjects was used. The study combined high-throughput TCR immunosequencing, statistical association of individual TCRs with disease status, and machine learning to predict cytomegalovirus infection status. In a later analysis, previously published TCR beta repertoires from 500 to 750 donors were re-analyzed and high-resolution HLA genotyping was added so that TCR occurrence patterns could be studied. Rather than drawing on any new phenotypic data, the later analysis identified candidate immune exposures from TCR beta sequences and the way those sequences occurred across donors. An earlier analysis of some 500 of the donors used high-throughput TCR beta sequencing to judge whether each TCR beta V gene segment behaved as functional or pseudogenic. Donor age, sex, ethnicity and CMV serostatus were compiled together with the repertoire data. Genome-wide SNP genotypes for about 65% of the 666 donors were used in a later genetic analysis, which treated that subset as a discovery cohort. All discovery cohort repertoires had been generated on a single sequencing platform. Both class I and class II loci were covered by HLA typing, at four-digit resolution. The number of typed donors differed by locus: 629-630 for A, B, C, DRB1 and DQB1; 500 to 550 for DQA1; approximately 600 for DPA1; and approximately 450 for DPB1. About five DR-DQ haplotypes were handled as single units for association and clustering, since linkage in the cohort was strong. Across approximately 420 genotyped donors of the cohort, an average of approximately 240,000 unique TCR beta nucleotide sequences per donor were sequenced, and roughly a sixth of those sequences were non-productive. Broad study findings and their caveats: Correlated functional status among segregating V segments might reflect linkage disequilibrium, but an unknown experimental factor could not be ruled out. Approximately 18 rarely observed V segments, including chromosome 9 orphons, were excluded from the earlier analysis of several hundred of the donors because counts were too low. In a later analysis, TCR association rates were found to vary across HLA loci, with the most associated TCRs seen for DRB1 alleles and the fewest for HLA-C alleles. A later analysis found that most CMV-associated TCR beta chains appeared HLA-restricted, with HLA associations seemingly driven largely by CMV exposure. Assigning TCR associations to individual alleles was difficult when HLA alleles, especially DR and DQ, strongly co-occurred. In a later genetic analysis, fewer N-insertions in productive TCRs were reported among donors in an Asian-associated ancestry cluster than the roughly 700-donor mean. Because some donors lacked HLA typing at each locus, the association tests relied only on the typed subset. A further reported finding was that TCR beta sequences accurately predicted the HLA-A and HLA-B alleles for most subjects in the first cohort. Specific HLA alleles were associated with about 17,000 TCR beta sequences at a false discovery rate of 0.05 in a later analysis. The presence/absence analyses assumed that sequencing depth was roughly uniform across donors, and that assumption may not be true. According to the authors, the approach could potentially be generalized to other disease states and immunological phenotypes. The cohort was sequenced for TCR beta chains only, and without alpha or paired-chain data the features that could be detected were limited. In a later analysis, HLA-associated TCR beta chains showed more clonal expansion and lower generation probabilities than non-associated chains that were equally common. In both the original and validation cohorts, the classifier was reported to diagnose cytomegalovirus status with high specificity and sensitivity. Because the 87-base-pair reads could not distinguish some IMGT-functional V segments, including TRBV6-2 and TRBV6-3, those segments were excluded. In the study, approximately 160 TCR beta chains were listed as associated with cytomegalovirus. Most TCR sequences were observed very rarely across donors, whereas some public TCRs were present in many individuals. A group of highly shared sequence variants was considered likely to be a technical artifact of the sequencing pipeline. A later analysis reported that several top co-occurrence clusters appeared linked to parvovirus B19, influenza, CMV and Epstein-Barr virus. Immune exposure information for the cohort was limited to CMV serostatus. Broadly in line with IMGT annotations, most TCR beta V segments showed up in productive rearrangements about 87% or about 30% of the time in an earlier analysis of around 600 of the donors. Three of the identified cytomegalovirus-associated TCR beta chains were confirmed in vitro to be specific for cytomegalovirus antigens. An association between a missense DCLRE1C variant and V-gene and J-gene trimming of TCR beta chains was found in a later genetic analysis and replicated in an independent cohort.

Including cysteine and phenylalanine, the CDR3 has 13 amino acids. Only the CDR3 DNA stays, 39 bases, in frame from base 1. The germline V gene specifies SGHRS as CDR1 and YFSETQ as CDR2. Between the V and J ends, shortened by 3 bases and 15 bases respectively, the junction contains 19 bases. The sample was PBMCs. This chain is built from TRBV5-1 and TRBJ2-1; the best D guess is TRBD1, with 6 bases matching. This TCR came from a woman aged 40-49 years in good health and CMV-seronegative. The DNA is TGCGCCAGCAGCTCCTTGGACAGCACGTTCATGTTCTTC. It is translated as CASSSLDSTFMFF.